Shown below are 14 T cell receptor beta chains from a single sample sequenced in a study of shared clonotypes between healthy human individuals. Sequencing used immunoSEQ multiplex PCR; TCRdb keeps in-frame clones, though not all of them. The table includes about 700,000 clones, under 80% detected once. The sequencing sample was made of memory CD4+ T cells sorted from blood. Subset reported: CD45RA-negative fraction. Every receptor here comes from a woman between 25 and 40 years old in good health.

The V call is TRBV5-4, the J call TRBJ1-6; D is ambiguous. Germline V gene sequence: CDR1 SGHNT, CDR2 YYREEE (reference sequence). This CDR3 region has 15 residues. V dropped 3 bases and J dropped 8 bases, with 15 bases sitting between them. The CDR3 loop reads CASSSREVLDSPLHF. The CDR3 DNA is TGTGCCAGCAGCTCTCGGGAGGTTTTAGATTCACCCCTCCACTTT.

V usage is TRBV7-8 and J usage is TRBJ2-1; D is unresolved. V lost 5 bases and J 8 bases, leaving 10 bases between the germline ends. The CDR3 length is 12 residues. Germline lookup yields CDR1 SGHVS and CDR2 FQNEAQ. The CDR3 region is CASSLSGYEQFF. The CDR3 DNA reads TGTGCCAGCAGCCTTTCTGGCTATGAGCAGTTCTTC.

This chain joins TRBV30 and TRBJ1-5; 9 nucleotides agree with TRBD1. CDR3 length: 17 amino acids. Per the germline V gene, CDR1 is GTSNPN and CDR2 is SVGIG (reference sequence). V was clipped by 8 bases and J by 9 bases; unmatched bases: 23. CDR3 sequence: CAPAGSGWTGAGGPQHF. The CDR3, as DNA: TGTGCCCCCGCGGGTTCTGGATGGACAGGGGCTGGGGGGCCCCAGCATTTT.

In the case of this clone: A much larger clone sits a single nucleotide away, making a read error possible. Other nucleotide sequences in the sample specify the same CDR3. V gene TRBV5-1 combines with J gene TRBJ1-5, with 7 positions matching TRBD1. CDR3 length equals 15 residues. CDR1 and CDR2 from the germline V gene are SGHRS and YFSETQ. The V gene end was trimmed by 0 bases and the J gene end by 3 bases; junction bases not matched to a gene: 3. In DNA form, the CDR3 reads TGCGCCAGCAGCTTGGGAGACAGGGACAATCAGCCCCAGCATTTT. Translation: CASSLGDRDNQPQHF.

This clone turned up a few times. Other DNA sequences in the same sample also yield this CDR3. The rearrangement joins TRBV18 to TRBJ2-7, with 9 bases aligning to TRBD2. Germline V gene data show CDR1 as KGHSH and CDR2 as LQKENI. The CDR3 has 15 residues. Trimming cost V 3 bases and J 0 bases; bases outside gene matches: 3. CDR3 DNA: TGTGCCAGCTCACCCACGACTAGCGGCTCCTACGAGCAGTACTTC. Amino acid sequence: CASSPTTSGSYEQYF.

The chain is built from TRBV30 and TRBJ2-5; D ambiguous. The J call is doubtful: the DNA matches TRBJ2-7 better. Looked up from germline, CDR1 is GTSNPN and CDR2 is SVGIG (reference sequence). This CDR3 is built from 14 residues. The CDR3: CAWRIGLGSYEQYF. CDR3 bases: TGTGCCTGGAGGATCGGGCTGGGCTCCTACGAGCAGTACTTC.

The rearrangement uses TRBV6-6 and TRBJ1-3; a possible D gene is TRBD1 (5 bases). V lost 1 base to trimming and J lost 4 bases, with 14 bases between them. Germline CDR1 reads MNHNY; CDR2 reads SVGAGI (reference sequence). The CDR3 contains 16 residues. Here the CDR3 DNA reads TGTGCCAGCAGTTACTTCCAGGGTGGGTTCGGAAACACCATATATTTT. It codes for CASSYFQGGFGNTIYF.

The chain joins TRBV6-5 to TRBJ1-1; D uncertain. The CDR3 length is 12 residues. Trimming pared 6 bases from V and 7 bases from J, leaving 12 bases between. Germline values: CDR1 MNHEY, CDR2 SVGAGI. The CDR3 nucleotides read TGTGCCAGCAGAGCCGTCCTCGGTGAAGCTTTCTTT. Residues: CASRAVLGEAFF.

The chain carries TRBV9 and TRBJ1-2; D perhaps matches TRBD1 (6 bases). V lost 3 bases to trimming and J lost 0 bases, with 12 bases between them. Germline-derived CDR1 and CDR2 are SGDLS and YYNGEE. The CDR3 is 15 residues long. DNA of the CDR3: TGTGCCAGCAGCGGGTGGACAGAGACTAACTATGGCTACACCTTC. This sequence encodes CASSGWTETNYGYTF.

The rearrangement uses TRBV6-6 and TRBJ1-1; perhaps TRBD1 as D (6 bases). From germline, CDR1 is MNHNY and CDR2 SVGAGI (reference sequence). The CDR3 is made up of 15 amino acids. V was shortened by 5 bases and J by 5 bases, with 18 bases between the two germline ends. The CDR3 sequence: CASSQGTYDGTEAFF. CDR3 bases: TGTGCCAGCAGTCAGGGGACTTACGACGGGACTGAAGCTTTCTTT.

The V and J genes are TRBV5-1 and TRBJ1-4, with D perhaps matching TRBD1 (5 bases). CDR1 SGHRS and CDR2 YFSETQ come from the germline V gene. Trimming took 0 bases from V and 8 from J, leaving 14 bases between them. This CDR3 is built from 15 residues. The CDR3 bases are TGCGCCAGCAGCTTGGGGTCCACTTCAGGGGAAAAACTGTTTTTT. This gives the protein CASSLGSTSGEKLFF.

Remarks on this clone: Additional DNA sequences in this sample encode the identical CDR3. The chain uses TRBV5-1 and TRBJ2-5, with 8 nucleotides matching TRBD2. Germline V CDR1 and CDR2: SGHRS, YFSETQ. J lost 3 bases, V lost 0 bases, and 1 base had no gene match. There are 14 residues in the CDR3. CDR3 coding DNA: TGCGCCAGCAGCTTGGAAGCGGGAGAAGAGACCCAGTACTTC. This codes for CASSLEAGEETQYF.

V gene TRBV2 combines with J gene TRBJ1-4, with D uncertain. CDR3 length: 15 amino acids. From germline, CDR1 is SNHLY and CDR2 FYNNEI. V lost 7 bases and J 0 bases, leaving 12 bases between the germline ends. The CDR3 loop is CASILDGPTNEKLFF. CDR3 DNA: TGTGCCAGCATATTGGACGGACCAACTAATGAAAAACTGTTTTTT. The variable domain in full, completed from reference TRBV2 and TRBJ1-4, reads EPEVTQTPSHQVTQMGQEVILRCVPISNHLYFYWYRQILGQKVEFLVSFYNNEISEKSEIFDDQFSVERPDGSNFTLKIRSTKLEDSAMYFCASILDGPTNEKLFFGSGTQLSVL.

The chain joins TRBV7-2 to TRBJ2-5; D tentatively reads TRBD1 or TRBD2 (5 bases each). The assigned J gene may be wrong: the sequence end matches TRBJ2-7 better. The CDR3 is made up of 13 amino acids. Germline V gene sequence: CDR1 SGHTA, CDR2 FQGNSA. The CDR3 loop reads CASSFTGAHEQYF. CDR3 sequence (DNA): TGTGCCAGCAGTTTCACCGGGGCCCACGAGCAGTACTTC.